The subject of this entry is one T cell receptor beta chain. This clonotype appeared a few times. Its antigen specificity is not known. Base qualities are not at hand, and no much larger clone is one base apart. The data derive from a study of blood T cells in healthy people across ages (dated by TCRdb to the mid-2010s). The study in broad terms: In model experiments, roughly one uniquely barcoded TCR beta cDNA molecule per two T cells was captured by template switching. Age-related changes in TCR beta repertoire diversity were measured in the study by deep sequencing normalized with unique cDNA molecular identifiers. Four age groups were formed from the donors: young (average roughly 16 years), middle-aged (roughly 38), aged (about 62) and long-lived (82). For two donors (one aged 18 to 30 and one aged 80 or older), the study analyzed two additional independent replicas of 1 million unique cDNA reads from the same blood draw. Study-wide findings and limitations: Observed TCR beta diversity correlated strongly with the percentage of naive T cells measured by flow cytometry. Compared with the aged group, more naive CD4+ T cells, fewer expanded clones and increased TCR diversity were shown by the long-lived group, suggesting age selection. The CMV infection status of donors was not known, potentially confounding age-related changes in expanded clonotypes. Estimates of total diversity based on one million sequenced T cells were regarded as lower bounds and as underestimates. Because profiling used bulk unsorted PBMCs, naive and antigen-experienced compartments could not be compared conclusively. Observed TCR beta diversity per million T cells fell roughly linearly with age, and a significant reduction was already apparent by age around 40.

Libraries were built with 5' RACE. Sequencing used an Illumina HiSeq 2500. A second about 7 to 12 cycle PCR used a sample-barcoded 5' primer and a J-beta primer mix. A unique molecular identifier was introduced onto each TCR beta cDNA molecule by a template-switch 5' adaptor carrying 12 random nucleotides. Each sample yielded at least 3 million CDR3-containing paired-end reads. All of the RNA was converted into first-strand cDNA using the Mint cDNA synthesis kit, with a TRBC-specific oligonucleotide serving as the primer. Following uracil-DNA glycosylase treatment, a first 18-cycle PCR with universal primers M1SS and BC2_uni_R was performed on all cDNA. The original methods were these. Each sample was normalized by randomly selecting 1 million high-quality reads, each carrying a distinct molecular identifier. Reads with shared molecular identifiers were discarded instead of being binned into consensus sequences. MiTCR, run with a Q25 quality threshold and the strictest error-elimination algorithm, handled CDR3 identification, clonotype clustering and error correction. A nonparametric unseen species model using Euler transformation provided a lower-bound estimate of total TCR beta diversity. TCRdb trimmed the raw reads at Q25, called clones with MiXCR and kept productive beta chains. Each CDR3 protein appears once, grouped with its most common genes and DNA. TCRdb's processing, not the authors', yielded these V and J calls. This sample has about 840,000 distinct CDR3 sequences in its table, and 25% to 30% of those were observed once. The top ten clones comprise 10% of the sample.

The germline V gene sets CDR1 to SQVTM and CDR2 to ANQGSEA. Measured from the cysteine to the phenylalanine, the CDR3 is 14 residues long. The kept DNA is CDR3 alone, 42 bases in frame from the first base. V gives up 6 bases and J gives up 1 base, and the segment between their germline ends measures 15 bases. The approximately 40 donors, aged about 6 to 95 years, were systemically healthy Caucasian individuals from Russia. Each donor gave ten milliliters of peripheral blood, drawn into EDTA-treated Vacutainer tubes. Ficoll-Paque density-gradient centrifugation was used to isolate PBMCs, with at least 6.5 million per sample. Total RNA was extracted from PBMCs with Trizol reagent, with at least 5 micrograms obtained per sample. Naive CD45RAhigh/CD27high T cell percentages were measured by flow cytometry on a PBMC aliquot from every donor. The sample also formed part of further work on T cells of mothers and their children. As noted in the second study: Nine systemically healthy Caucasian individuals, comprising three mothers and their six children, were included as donors. cDNA synthesis consumed the entire amount of extracted RNA, loaded at about 1.5 ug RNA in each 15 ul reaction. In the second PCR, the M1S primer introduced both the sample barcodes and 2-4 random nucleotides. Over 10 million TCR beta CDR3 reads came from each mother, compared with about 3.2 million reads from each child. TCR recombination output is similarly shaped by thymic selection in related and unrelated pairs, with a minor effect exerted by inherited differences. Related mother-child pairs always showed normalized repertoire overlap that was slightly higher than in unrelated mother-child pairs, though the difference was never significant. No persistent microchimeric T cell clones were found, with a detection sensitivity of 85 to 100 clones per million clonotypes. Deep NGS was used in the study to compare the TCR beta repertoires of mothers and children and to look for features that separate related mother-child pairs from unrelated individuals. Mothers averaged about 37 +/- 4 years of age and children averaged roughly 10 +/- 4 years. Libraries were sequenced on Illumina HiSeq 2000 with 100+100 nt paired-end reads after adapter ligation with NEBNext reagents. To prevent cross-contamination, the mother and child libraries were prepared a month apart and were sequenced in separate runs. Between 500,000 and 2,000,000 distinct TCR beta clonotypes were identified per donor. Naive TCR beta clonotypes were estimated from low-frequency clonotypes matched to each donor's FACS-determined naive share, without sorting.

The source is a woman aged 40 to 49 in good health. The V and J genes are TRBV29-1 and TRBJ1-1, with a weak D call of TRBD1 (5 bases match). Input material: blood. The nucleotide sequence reads TGCAGCGTCGCCAGGGACGGCGGGAACACTGAAGCTTTCTTT. Its protein reads: CSVARDGGNTEAFF.